This entry describes one TCR beta chain. This sample was taken from a study of blood T cells in healthy people across ages. Germline CDR1 is MNHEY and CDR2 is SVGAGI. The CDR3 sequence is 14 residues long. A minimum of 7 million PBMCs was isolated per sample. Total RNA extracted from each sample amounted to at least 5.5 micrograms. With a J-beta primer mix and a sample-barcoded 5' primer, a second PCR ran roughly 6 to 11 cycles. TCRdb recomputed calls from the 5' RACE reads with MiXCR, one row per CDR3 protein. The top ten clones hold around 8% of a sample with 1.4 million to 1.5 million distinct CDR3 sequences, about 40% of them seen once.

Sequencing was performed on blood. The V gene is TRBV6-5, the J gene TRBJ2-5; TRBD1 matches 8 bases. The tail of the sequence fits TRBJ2-1 better, so the J call may be wrong. The source is a woman aged 18-30 years in good health. The CDR3 loop is CASSPDRGGETQFF. CDR3 DNA sequence: TGTGCCAGCAGCCCCGACAGGGGTGGAGAGACCCAGTTCTTC.